This T cell receptor (beta chain) emerged from a study of cytomegalovirus exposure and HLA in healthy donors. The V gene lost 0 bases and the J gene lost 5 bases, with 9 bases spanning the gap. Germline V gene lookup returns CDR1 SGHRS and CDR2 YFSETQ. The CDR3 is 14 residues long. With 60 Vbeta and 13 Jbeta primers, the PCR was carried out. Method: immunoSEQ multiplex PCR; TCRdb's copy keeps in-frame clones and lacks some. Its table lists tens of thousands of clones. The TCR was taken from a middle-aged man in good health and CMV-seronegative. The J gene is TRBJ2-1, the V gene TRBV5-1; TRBD1 is a possible D gene (6 bases). The sequencing sample was made of PBMCs. CDR3 coding DNA: TGCGCCAGCAGCTTGGGGGACATCAACAATGAGCAGTTCTTC. Protein product: CASSLGDINNEQFF.